The 30 T cell receptor beta chains below were found in one sample sequenced in a study of cytomegalovirus exposure and HLA in healthy donors. The primer mix had 60 Vbeta and 13 Jbeta primers. Here immunoSEQ multiplex PCR was the method, and the copy in TCRdb shows in-frame clones only, minus some. This table has 100,000 to 150,000 clones, 65% to 80% appearing once. Sequenced: PBMCs. Receptors were obtained from a woman aged 40-49 years in good health and CMV-seronegative.

V is TRBV7-3 and J is TRBJ1-4; no clear D. CDR1 is SGHTA, CDR2 FQGTGA, per germline. V shed 3 bases and J shed 8 bases, with 19 bases lying between them. This CDR3 comprises 16 residues. The CDR3 protein is CASSFSGWPVEEKLFF. As DNA, the CDR3 is TGTGCCAGCAGCTTTTCGGGTTGGCCCGTAGAGGAAAAACTGTTTTTT.

The chain carries TRBV9 and TRBJ2-3; D not resolved. CDR3 size: 14 residues. Per the germline V gene, CDR1 is SGDLS and CDR2 is YYNGEE. The ends were cut back, 0 bases at V and 5 bases at J, with 10 bases in the middle. CDR3 protein: CASSVATSGDTQYF. The CDR3, as DNA: TGTGCCAGCAGCGTAGCTACGTCCGGAGATACGCAGTATTTT.

The chain combines TRBV7-9 with TRBJ2-1, with no clear D. Germline values: CDR1 SEHNR, CDR2 FQNEAQ (reference sequence). The CDR3 totals 13 residues. Trimming took off 1 base at V and 6 bases at J, with 7 bases between the two ends. The CDR3: CASSLDGPNEQFF. CDR3 sequence (DNA): TGTGCCAGCAGCTTAGACGGTCCCAATGAGCAGTTCTTC.

The chain has TRBV29-1 and TRBJ2-5, with D possibly matching TRBD2 (6 bases). The CDR3 covers 14 residues. Germline assignment: CDR1 SQVTM and CDR2 ANQGSEA. V was clipped by 5 bases and J by 3 bases, with 16 bases between them. CDR3 residues: CSVFDLGGKETQYF. Here the CDR3 DNA reads TGCAGCGTTTTCGACTTGGGCGGGAAAGAGACCCAGTACTTC.

CDR3 protein: CASSDLAGANYNEQFF. The CDR3 nucleotides are TGTGCCAGCAGTGATTTGGCGGGGGCAAACTACAATGAGCAGTTCTTC. V is TRBV2 and J is TRBJ2-1, with D maybe TRBD2 (7 bases). V was pared by 3 bases and J by 3 bases, with 15 bases between. Germline assignment: CDR1 SNHLY and CDR2 FYNNEI. The CDR3 has 16 amino acids. Full variable domain (outside the CDR3, taken from reference TRBV2 and TRBJ2-1): EPEVTQTPSHQVTQMGQEVILRCVPISNHLYFYWYRQILGQKVEFLVSFYNNEISEKSEIFDDQFSVERPDGSNFTLKIRSTKLEDSAMYFCASSDLAGANYNEQFFGPGTRLTVL.

The genes are TRBV6-5 and TRBJ1-3; D is unresolved. The CDR3 is made up of 11 amino acids. V gave up 7 bases and J gave up 7 bases, with 8 bases separating them. Germline CDR1 is MNHEY and CDR2 is SVGAGI. The CDR3 nucleotides read TGTGCCAGCAACGACGGGAACACCATATATTTT. Translated, it gives CASNDGNTIYF.

The CDR3: CASSYDPPGSGTEAFF. The CDR3 DNA reads as TGTGCCAGCAGTTACGATCCCCCAGGGTCCGGCACTGAAGCTTTCTTT. The J gene is TRBJ1-1, the V gene TRBV6-6; possible D gene TRBD1, 5 bases. Germline CDR1 MNHNY, CDR2 SVGAGI (reference sequence). The CDR3 has 16 residues. V lost 2 bases to trimming and J lost 4 bases, with 17 bases between them.

The V and J genes are TRBV6-1 and TRBJ1-1; 8 positions match TRBD1. The length of the CDR3 is 15 residues. The V gene's germline CDR1 is MNHNS and CDR2 SASEGT. With V trimmed by 6 bases and J by 1 base, 7 bases remained unmatched. CDR3 protein: CASRAQGAENTEAFF. The CDR3 DNA reads TGTGCCAGCAGGGCCCAGGGGGCGGAGAACACTGAAGCTTTCTTT.

The chain's CDR3 is CASSFGSNQPQHF. Written as DNA, the CDR3 is TGTGCCAGCAGCTTCGGTAGCAATCAGCCCCAGCATTTT. V is TRBV7-3 and J is TRBJ1-5; D is unresolved. With 3 bases removed from V and 0 bases from J, the gap between germline ends came to 3 bases. The CDR3 is 13 residues long. Per the germline V gene, CDR1 is SGHTA and CDR2 is FQGTGA. The full variable domain, its missing parts supplied by reference TRBV7-3 and TRBJ1-5, is GAGVSQTPSNKVTEKGKYVELRCDPISGHTALYWYRQSLGQGPEFLIYFQGTGAADDSGLPNDRFFAVRPEGSVSTLKIQRTERGDSAVYLCASSFGSNQPQHFGDGTRLSIL.

The sample holds one count of this clone. The chain employs TRBV11-2 and TRBJ2-3, with D maybe TRBD1 (6 bases). Trimming took off 2 bases at V and 2 bases at J, with 8 bases between the two ends. This CDR3 is built from 14 residues. Germline assignment: CDR1 SGHAT and CDR2 FQNNGV. CDR3 protein: CASSLQGFTDTQYF. The CDR3 nucleotides read TGTGCCAGCAGCTTACAGGGGTTCACAGATACGCAGTATTTT. Looking up the rest from reference TRBV11-2 and TRBJ2-3 gives the full variable domain: EAGVAQSPRYKIIEKRQSVAFWCNPISGHATLYWYQQILGQGPKLLIQFQNNGVVDDSQLPKDRFSAERLKGVDSTLKIQPAKLEDSAVYLCASSLQGFTDTQYFGPGTRLTVL.

The V gene is TRBV11-2, the J gene TRBJ1-3; TRBD1 agrees at 8 bases. In germline, CDR1 is SGHAT, CDR2 FQNNGV. Unmatched junction bases numbered 13, after V lost 4 bases and J lost 2 bases. The CDR3 is made up of 18 amino acids. This chain's CDR3 is CASSSHLPQGATGNTIYF. CDR3 sequence (DNA): TGTGCCAGCAGCTCCCACCTTCCCCAGGGGGCTACTGGAAACACCATATATTTT.

The chain combines TRBV4-1 with TRBJ2-3; 8 positions match TRBD2. Unmatched junction bases numbered 2, after V lost 5 bases and J lost 4 bases. The germline V gene encodes CDR1 MGHRA and CDR2 YSYEKL. CDR3 length equals 13 residues. The CDR3 spells CASSGREADTQYF. For the CDR3, the DNA is TGCGCCAGCAGCGGGCGGGAGGCAGATACGCAGTATTTT.

V and J are TRBV5-1 and TRBJ1-1; no clear D. This CDR3 region has 14 residues. Germline CDR1 is SGHRS and CDR2 is YFSETQ. V was shortened by 3 bases and J by 1 base, with 10 bases between the two germline ends. The CDR3 bases are TGCGCCAGCAGCTCTAGGATGGCGAACACTGAAGCTTTCTTT. It translates to CASSSRMANTEAFF.

The V call is TRBV13, the J call TRBJ2-1; 12 bases fit TRBD2. Germline V gives CDR1 PRHDT, CDR2 FYEKMQ (reference sequence). This CDR3 comprises 16 residues. V shed 5 bases, J shed 7 bases, and the junction held 9 bases outside the gene matches. The CDR3 DNA reads TGTGCCAGCAGCCTTGCTAGCGGGAGGGCGGCTAATGAGCAGTTCTTC. Translated, it gives CASSLASGRAANEQFF.

The V gene is TRBV7-9, the J gene TRBJ1-3; a possible D gene is TRBD1 (5 bases). Looked up from germline, CDR1 is SEHNR and CDR2 is FQNEAQ (reference sequence). The CDR3 covers 15 residues. V lost 5 bases and J lost 0, with 11 bases in between. The CDR3 spells CASSAGRSSGNTIYF. CDR3 DNA sequence: TGTGCCAGCAGCGCGGGACGGAGCTCTGGAAACACCATATATTTT.

This clone came up a few times. This chain connects TRBV6-5 to TRBJ2-1; 7 bases align to TRBD1. Losses at the gene ends were 2 bases for V and 7 bases for J; bases not matched to a gene: 2. Germline V CDR1 and CDR2: MNHEY, SVGAGI. The CDR3 spans 13 residues. CDR3 bases: TGTGCCAGCAGTTACACGGGACAGAATGAGCAGTTCTTC. Its translation is CASSYTGQNEQFF.

The chain carries TRBV2 and TRBJ1-1; a weak D match, TRBD1 (5 bases). This CDR3 contains 13 residues. Germline CDR1 is SNHLY and CDR2 is FYNNEI. The germline V and J ends were trimmed by 7 bases and 0 bases, with 9 bases remaining between them. The CDR3 loop is CASKGTMNTEAFF. The CDR3 bases are TGTGCCAGCAAAGGGACTATGAACACTGAAGCTTTCTTT. Complete variable domain (other parts from reference TRBV2 and TRBJ1-1): EPEVTQTPSHQVTQMGQEVILRCVPISNHLYFYWYRQILGQKVEFLVSFYNNEISEKSEIFDDQFSVERPDGSNFTLKIRSTKLEDSAMYFCASKGTMNTEAFFGQGTRLTVV.

V is TRBV27 and J is TRBJ2-3; 8 bases align to TRBD2. The CDR3 totals 16 residues. Germline V gene data show CDR1 as MNHEY and CDR2 as SMNVEV (reference sequence). V was pared by 4 bases and J by 1 base, with 7 bases of the junction left unmatched. The CDR3 region is CASSSRSGTGTDTQYF. CDR3 sequence (DNA): TGTGCCAGCAGTTCCCGTAGCGGGACGGGCACAGATACGCAGTATTTT.

This rearrangement joins TRBV9 to TRBJ2-3; 7 positions match TRBD2. The CDR3 covers 14 residues. Germline-derived CDR1 and CDR2 are SGDLS and YYNGEE. The J segment lost 3 bases and the V segment lost 4 bases, leaving 5 bases of the junction unmatched. The CDR3 DNA is TGTGCCAGCAGCACAAGCGGGGTGACAGATACGCAGTATTTT. Its protein product is CASSTSGVTDTQYF.

The rearrangement links TRBV5-4 to TRBJ2-1; tentative D call: TRBD2 (6 bases). Germline-derived CDR1 and CDR2 are SGHNT and YYREEE (reference sequence). The length of the CDR3 is 14 residues. With 4 bases removed from V and 4 bases from J, the gap between germline ends came to 12 bases. The CDR3 loop reads CASSRDSTYNEQFF. The CDR3 region has the DNA TGTGCCAGCAGCCGGGACTCTACGTACAATGAGCAGTTCTTC.

This chain connects TRBV5-1 to TRBJ2-2, with D possibly matching TRBD1 (6 bases). V was pared by 1 base and J by 2 bases, with 9 bases between. The CDR3 contains 15 residues. Germline V CDR1 and CDR2: SGHRS, YFSETQ. The chain's CDR3 is CASSLQGLNTGELFF. CDR3 DNA: TGCGCCAGCAGCTTGCAGGGGTTAAACACCGGGGAGCTGTTTTTT.

CDR3 loop: CASSKGGVVSGANGLTF. The CDR3 region has the DNA TGTGCCAGCAGCAAAGGGGGCGTTGTCTCTGGGGCCAACGGCCTGACTTTC. The chain combines TRBV21-1 with TRBJ2-6; TRBD1, the table's D call, was not compared with the DNA. TRBV21-1 is assigned pseudogene status. This CDR3 comprises 17 residues.

V is TRBV20-1 and J is TRBJ2-3; D is uncertain. V was trimmed by 1 base and J by 4 bases, leaving 3 bases between them. CDR3 length equals 11 residues. From germline, CDR1 is DFQATT and CDR2 SNEGSKA (reference sequence). As DNA, the CDR3 is TGCAGTGCTAGAGCATCAGATACGCAGTATTTT. This gives the protein CSARASDTQYF.

The rearrangement links TRBV7-9 to TRBJ2-2; 8 nucleotides align to TRBD2. Unmatched junction bases numbered 20, after V lost 5 bases and J lost 6 bases. From germline, CDR1 is SEHNR and CDR2 FQNEAQ (reference sequence). This CDR3 region has 19 residues. The chain's CDR3 is CASSPRGTRLRAEAGELFF. DNA for the CDR3: TGTGCCAGCAGCCCGCGGGGGACTAGACTTCGGGCCGAAGCCGGGGAGCTGTTTTTT.

J is TRBJ2-2 and V is TRBV7-9; perhaps TRBD1 as D (5 bases). Deletions cut 4 bases from V and 2 bases from J, with 8 bases between. Germline V lookup: CDR1 SEHNR, CDR2 FQNEAQ (reference sequence). This CDR3 has 14 amino acids. This CDR3 reads CASSSTVNTGELFF. For the CDR3, the DNA is TGTGCCAGCAGCTCGACAGTAAACACCGGGGAGCTGTTTTTT. Full variable domain (rest looked up from reference TRBV7-9 and TRBJ2-2): DTGVSQNPRHKITKRGQNVTFRCDPISEHNRLYWYRQTLGQGPEFLTYFQNEAQLEKSRLLSDRFSAERPKGSFSTLEIQRTEQGDSAMYLCASSSTVNTGELFFGEGSRLTVL.

The genes are TRBV30 and TRBJ2-5, with D maybe TRBD2 (6 bases). Looked up from germline, CDR1 is GTSNPN and CDR2 is SVGIG (reference sequence). This CDR3 is built from 13 residues. Trimming took off 0 bases at V and 4 bases at J, with 9 bases between the two ends. The CDR3 is CAWSVGGRETQYF. The CDR3 DNA is TGTGCCTGGAGTGTTGGAGGGAGAGAGACCCAGTACTTC.

The gene calls are TRBV5-6 and TRBJ2-2; D possibly corresponds to TRBD1 (6 bases). This CDR3 is built from 15 residues. The germline CDR1 and CDR2 sequences are SGHDT and YYEEEE. Trimming cost V 4 bases and J 5 bases, with 15 bases left between them. For the CDR3, the DNA is TGTGCCAGCAGCAAAACAGGGTTGGGAACCGGGGAGCTGTTTTTT. This codes for CASSKTGLGTGELFF.

The rearrangement links TRBV7-8 to TRBJ2-5; D ambiguous. CDR1 is SGHVS, CDR2 FQNEAQ, per germline. Between the trimmed V and J ends, which lost 5 bases and 5 bases, there was a span of 12 bases. This CDR3 comprises 13 residues. DNA of the CDR3: TGTGCCAGCAGCCCTCCAAGAGAGGAGACCCAGTACTTC. It specifies CASSPPREETQYF.

The CDR3: CASSPAGSSDTQYF. CDR3 in DNA: TGTGCCAGCAGCCCCGCAGGATCTTCAGATACGCAGTATTTT. The chain carries TRBV7-9 and TRBJ2-3; no definite D call. Germline V CDR1 and CDR2: SEHNR, FQNEAQ (reference sequence). Trimming cost V 5 bases and J 4 bases, with 13 bases left between them. This CDR3 has 14 amino acids.

This clone was counted once. The J gene is TRBJ2-5, the V gene TRBV28, with a tentative D call TRBD2 (7 bases). This CDR3 has 19 residues. Trimming took off 7 bases at V and 3 bases at J, with 30 bases between the two ends. Germline values: CDR1 MDHEN, CDR2 SYDVKM. CDR3 sequence (DNA): TGTGCCAGCACCCTGAGCGGGGTCATGGGGGCGATGAAAAAAGAGACCCAGTACTTC. Translating gives CASTLSGVMGAMKKETQYF.